A selection of T cell receptor beta chains follows, all from one sample in a study of shared clonotypes between healthy human individuals. Method: immunoSEQ multiplex PCR; TCRdb's copy keeps in-frame clones and lacks some. The table shows about 490,000 clones, with less than 80% occurring only once. The source material was PBMCs. The receptors shown here come from a woman aged 40 to 50 in good health. Some clones in this sample may be carry-over from other donors' samples. The CDR3 runs from the conserved cysteine through the conserved F or W. Fields, in order: D gene, J gene, clone size, V gene, CDR3 protein, CDR3 DNA. The D gene is left open where the match is weak. Clone size is given for some rows only: seen once, a few or many times, or a class if the clone is expanded.

d_gene: -; j_gene: TRBJ2-1; abundance: -; v_gene: TRBV7-9; CDR3aa: CASSKRDSNSYNEQFF; CDR3nt: TGTGCCAGCAGCAAGAGGGACTCCAACTCCTACAATGAGCAGTTCTTC
d_gene: -; j_gene: TRBJ2-7; abundance: -; v_gene: TRBV10-3; CDR3aa: CAISDWRYSLYEQYF; CDR3nt: TGTGCCATCAGTGACTGGCGGTATAGTTTATACGAGCAGTACTTC
d_gene: TRBD1; j_gene: TRBJ2-7; abundance: -; v_gene: TRBV5-5; CDR3aa: CASSWDRGSSYEQYF; CDR3nt: TGTGCCAGCAGCTGGGACAGGGGGAGCTCCTACGAGCAGTACTTC
d_gene: TRBD1; j_gene: TRBJ2-2; abundance: -; v_gene: TRBV7-8; CDR3aa: CASGTATGELFF; CDR3nt: TGTGCCAGCGGGACAGCCACCGGGGAGCTGTTTTTT
d_gene: -; j_gene: TRBJ2-7; abundance: -; v_gene: TRBV28; CDR3aa: CASRDGAAYEQYF; CDR3nt: TGTGCCAGTCGTGACGGGGCAGCCTACGAGCAGTACTTC
d_gene: -; j_gene: TRBJ1-2; abundance: once; v_gene: TRBV18; CDR3aa: CASSPPVVRGDGYTF; CDR3nt: TGTGCCAGCTCACCCCCCGTCGTGAGGGGGGACGGCTACACCTTC
d_gene: -; j_gene: TRBJ2-3; abundance: -; v_gene: TRBV30; CDR3aa: CAWARGGTDTQYF; CDR3nt: TGTGCCTGGGCCAGAGGGGGCACAGATACGCAGTATTTT
d_gene: TRBD2; j_gene: TRBJ2-1; abundance: -; v_gene: TRBV28; CDR3aa: CASRKTSGRYNEQFF; CDR3nt: TGTGCCAGCAGAAAGACTAGCGGGAGGTACAATGAGCAGTTCTTC
d_gene: TRBD1; j_gene: TRBJ2-5; abundance: -; v_gene: TRBV29-1; CDR3aa: CSVDKVQGEETQYF; CDR3nt: TGCAGCGTTGATAAGGTACAGGGGGAAGAGACCCAGTACTTC
d_gene: TRBD1; j_gene: TRBJ1-6; abundance: -; v_gene: TRBV28; CDR3aa: CASRPGTGDSPLHF; CDR3nt: TGTGCCAGCAGACCCGGGACAGGGGATTCACCCCTCCACTTT
d_gene: TRBD2; j_gene: TRBJ2-1; abundance: -; v_gene: TRBV27; CDR3aa: CASSLSIASGRGGEQFF; CDR3nt: TGTGCCAGCAGTTTATCGATTGCTAGCGGGAGGGGTGGTGAGCAGTTCTTC
d_gene: -; j_gene: TRBJ1-1; abundance: -; v_gene: TRBV6-5; CDR3aa: CASSYKAARHTEAFF; CDR3nt: TGTGCCAGCAGTTACAAGGCAGCTCGGCACACTGAAGCTTTCTTT
d_gene: -; j_gene: TRBJ2-5; abundance: -; v_gene: TRBV6-1; CDR3aa: CASSEAPGTFQETQYF; CDR3nt: TGTGCCAGCAGTGAAGCGCCGGGGACTTTCCAAGAGACCCAGTACTTC
d_gene: -; j_gene: TRBJ2-7; abundance: -; v_gene: TRBV28; CDR3aa: CASSLGRRTNYEQYF; CDR3nt: TGTGCCAGCAGCCTAGGCCGAAGAACGAACTACGAGCAGTACTTC
d_gene: -; j_gene: TRBJ1-3; abundance: -; v_gene: TRBV7-2; CDR3aa: CASSVSSGTIYF; CDR3nt: TGTGCCAGCAGCGTCTCCAGCGGCACCATATATTTT
d_gene: TRBD1; j_gene: TRBJ2-7; abundance: -; v_gene: TRBV5-3; CDR3aa: CARSDNRGLSYEQYF; CDR3nt: TGTGCCAGAAGCGACAACAGGGGGCTCTCCTACGAGCAGTACTTC
d_gene: -; j_gene: TRBJ2-5; abundance: -; v_gene: TRBV21-1; CDR3aa: CASSKVRHHPYF; CDR3nt: TGTGCCAGCAGCAAAGTCCGGCACCATCCGTACTTC
d_gene: -; j_gene: TRBJ2-1; abundance: -; v_gene: TRBV28; CDR3aa: CASEYSARDGEQFF; CDR3nt: TGTGCCAGCGAGTATTCGGCTAGGGACGGTGAGCAGTTCTTC
d_gene: -; j_gene: TRBJ2-1; abundance: -; v_gene: TRBV29-1; CDR3aa: CSVDLSPNEQFF; CDR3nt: TGCAGCGTGGATTTAAGTCCTAATGAGCAGTTCTTC
d_gene: TRBD2; j_gene: TRBJ2-5; abundance: -; v_gene: TRBV6-1; CDR3aa: CVTAGEWGISETQYF; CDR3nt: TGTGTCACCGCGGGGGAGTGGGGGATTTCAGAGACCCAGTACTTC
d_gene: -; j_gene: TRBJ1-1; abundance: -; v_gene: TRBV30; CDR3aa: CAWKGQNTEAFF; CDR3nt: TGTGCCTGGAAGGGTCAGAACACTGAAGCTTTCTTC
d_gene: -; j_gene: TRBJ1-3; abundance: -; v_gene: TRBV7-2; CDR3aa: CASSLVSGPSSGNTIYF; CDR3nt: TGTGCCAGCAGCTTAGTTTCAGGGCCCAGCTCTGGAAACACCATATATTTT
d_gene: -; j_gene: TRBJ1-2; abundance: -; v_gene: TRBV6-1; CDR3aa: CASSDPGYTF; CDR3nt: TGTGCCAGCAGTGATCCGGGCTACACCTTC
d_gene: -; j_gene: TRBJ2-7; abundance: -; v_gene: TRBV25-1; CDR3aa: CASSEYPTYEQYF; CDR3nt: TGTGCCAGCAGTGAATATCCGACCTACGAGCAGTACTTC
d_gene: TRBD2; j_gene: TRBJ2-7; abundance: -; v_gene: TRBV6-1; CDR3aa: CASSEAGGLPYEQYF; CDR3nt: TGTGCCAGCAGTGAAGCGGGGGGACTACCCTACGAGCAGTACTTC
d_gene: -; j_gene: TRBJ1-3; abundance: -; v_gene: TRBV2; CDR3aa: CASSPPTHGGNTIYF; CDR3nt: TGTGCCAGCAGTCCCCCGACCCACGGAGGAAACACCATATATTTT
d_gene: TRBD2; j_gene: TRBJ2-5; abundance: once; v_gene: TRBV4-2; CDR3aa: CASSQSSGGRAGETQYF; CDR3nt: TGTGCCAGCAGCCAAAGTTCTGGCGGGAGGGCGGGGGAGACCCAGTACTTC
d_gene: -; j_gene: TRBJ2-5; abundance: many; v_gene: TRBV10-3; CDR3aa: CAISARAQETQYF; CDR3nt: TGTGCCATCAGTGCCAGGGCCCAAGAGACCCAGTACTTC
d_gene: TRBD1; j_gene: TRBJ1-1; abundance: once; v_gene: TRBV5-6; CDR3aa: CASSASFRGAEAFF; CDR3nt: TGTGCCAGCAGCGCAAGTTTCAGGGGGGCTGAAGCTTTCTTT
d_gene: -; j_gene: TRBJ2-3; abundance: -; v_gene: TRBV10-2; CDR3aa: CASRSSRTDTQYF; CDR3nt: TGCGCCAGCCGGAGTAGCCGCACAGATACGCAGTATTTT
d_gene: -; j_gene: TRBJ2-7; abundance: -; v_gene: TRBV21-1; CDR3aa: CASSFLRYSPYEQYF; CDR3nt: TGTGCCAGCAGTTTCCTCCGCTACTCACCCTACGAGCAGTACTTC
d_gene: TRBD1; j_gene: TRBJ2-7; abundance: -; v_gene: TRBV9; CDR3aa: CASSSSGGRASYEQYF; CDR3nt: TGTGCCAGCAGCTCCTCAGGGGGTCGGGCCTCCTACGAGCAGTACTTC
d_gene: -; j_gene: TRBJ2-1; abundance: -; v_gene: TRBV5-1; CDR3aa: CASSLGGDNEQFF; CDR3nt: TGCGCCAGCAGCTTGGGCGGGGACAATGAGCAGTTCTTC
d_gene: -; j_gene: TRBJ1-5; abundance: -; v_gene: TRBV30; CDR3aa: CAWSVLGDIWGNQPQHF; CDR3nt: TGTGCCTGGAGTGTACTGGGGGACATCTGGGGCAATCAGCCCCAGCATTTT
d_gene: TRBD1; j_gene: TRBJ1-2; abundance: -; v_gene: TRBV7-9; CDR3aa: CASSSSAGTGGNYGYTF; CDR3nt: TGTGCCAGCAGCTCTTCCGCTGGGACAGGGGGCAACTATGGCTACACCTTC
d_gene: -; j_gene: TRBJ2-7; abundance: -; v_gene: TRBV6-1; CDR3aa: CASSEAGGAGYEQYF; CDR3nt: TGTGCCAGCAGTGAAGCAGGGGGCGCGGGATACGAGCAGTACTTC
d_gene: TRBD1; j_gene: TRBJ1-1; abundance: -; v_gene: TRBV4-1; CDR3aa: CASSRGGQGYTEAFF; CDR3nt: TGCGCCAGCAGCAGAGGGGGCCAGGGTTACACTGAAGCTTTCTTT
d_gene: -; j_gene: TRBJ2-7; abundance: -; v_gene: TRBV13; CDR3aa: CASSPGGEWGRQYF; CDR3nt: TGTGCCAGCAGCCCTGGGGGGGAGTGGGGGCGGCAGTACTTC
d_gene: TRBD1; j_gene: TRBJ2-2; abundance: many; v_gene: TRBV5-1; CDR3aa: CASSLGDRGRATGELFF; CDR3nt: TGCGCCAGCAGCTTGGGGGACAGGGGCCGCGCAACCGGGGAGCTGTTTTTT
d_gene: TRBD2; j_gene: TRBJ2-7; abundance: -; v_gene: TRBV7-9; CDR3aa: CASSLGTSGSRYEQYF; CDR3nt: TGTGCCAGCAGCTTAGGTACTAGCGGGAGTCGGTACGAGCAGTACTTC
d_gene: -; j_gene: TRBJ2-1; abundance: -; v_gene: TRBV9; CDR3aa: CASSVAGDPYNEQFF; CDR3nt: TGTGCCAGCAGCGTAGCGGGAGACCCCTACAATGAGCAGTTCTTC
d_gene: -; j_gene: TRBJ1-5; abundance: -; v_gene: TRBV6-1; CDR3aa: CASSEGAGLTAQPQHF; CDR3nt: TGTGCCAGCAGTGAAGGGGCAGGGTTAACGGCTCAGCCCCAGCATTTT
d_gene: TRBD1; j_gene: TRBJ1-2; abundance: -; v_gene: TRBV30; CDR3aa: CASGQGEGYTF; CDR3nt: TGTGCCTCCGGACAGGGAGAAGGCTACACCTTC
d_gene: -; j_gene: TRBJ2-1; abundance: -; v_gene: TRBV9; CDR3aa: CASSSRLGEQFF; CDR3nt: TGTGCCAGCAGCTCACGGTTAGGTGAGCAGTTCTTC
d_gene: TRBD2; j_gene: TRBJ2-1; abundance: -; v_gene: TRBV12-5; CDR3aa: CASGFLPPRLAGGPSSYNEQFF; CDR3nt: TGTGCTAGTGGTTTTCTTCCTCCTAGACTAGCGGGAGGGCCCAGCTCCTACAATGAGCAGTTCTTC
d_gene: TRBD1; j_gene: TRBJ1-2; abundance: -; v_gene: TRBV19; CDR3aa: CASSRDSSYGYTF; CDR3nt: TGTGCCAGTAGCCGGGACAGCTCCTATGGCTACACCTTC
d_gene: -; j_gene: TRBJ1-1; abundance: -; v_gene: TRBV19; CDR3aa: CAIAPTLNTEAFF; CDR3nt: TGTGCCATTGCCCCGACACTAAACACTGAAGCTTTCTTT
d_gene: TRBD1; j_gene: TRBJ1-2; abundance: -; v_gene: TRBV7-9; CDR3aa: CASSRDRGNSYGYTF; CDR3nt: TGTGCCAGCAGCCGGGACAGGGGGAATAGCTATGGCTACACCTTC
d_gene: -; j_gene: TRBJ2-5; abundance: -; v_gene: TRBV5-1; CDR3aa: CASRFSGKETQYF; CDR3nt: TGCGCCAGCAGGTTCTCAGGGAAAGAGACCCAGTACTTC
d_gene: -; j_gene: TRBJ1-3; abundance: -; v_gene: TRBV5-4; CDR3aa: CASSLDQGNTIYF; CDR3nt: TGTGCCAGCAGCTTGGACCAGGGAAACACCATATATTTT